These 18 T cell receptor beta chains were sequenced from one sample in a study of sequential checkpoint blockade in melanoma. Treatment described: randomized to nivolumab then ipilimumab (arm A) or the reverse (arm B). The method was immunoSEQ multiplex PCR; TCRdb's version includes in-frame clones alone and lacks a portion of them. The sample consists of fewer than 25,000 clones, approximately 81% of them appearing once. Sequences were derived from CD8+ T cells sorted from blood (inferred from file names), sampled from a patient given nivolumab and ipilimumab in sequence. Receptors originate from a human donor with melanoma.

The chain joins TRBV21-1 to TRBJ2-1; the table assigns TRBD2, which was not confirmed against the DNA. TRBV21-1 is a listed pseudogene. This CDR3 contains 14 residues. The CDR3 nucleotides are TGTGCCAGCTCGTTAGCGGGAGTTGGCAATGAGCAGTTCTTC. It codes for CASSLAGVGNEQFF.

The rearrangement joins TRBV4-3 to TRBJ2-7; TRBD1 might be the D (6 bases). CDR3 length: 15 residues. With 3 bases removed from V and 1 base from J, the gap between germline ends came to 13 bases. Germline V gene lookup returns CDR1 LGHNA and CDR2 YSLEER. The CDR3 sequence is CASSQLLGQSYEQYF. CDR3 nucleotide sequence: TGCGCCAGCAGCCAGCTCTTAGGACAGTCCTACGAGCAGTACTTC.

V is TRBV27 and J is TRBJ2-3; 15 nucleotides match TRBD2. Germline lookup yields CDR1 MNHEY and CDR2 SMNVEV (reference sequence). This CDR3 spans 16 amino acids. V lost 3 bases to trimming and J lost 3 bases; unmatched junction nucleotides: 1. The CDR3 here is CASSLGTSGRTDTQYF. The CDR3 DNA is TGTGCCAGCAGTTTGGGGACTAGCGGGAGGACAGATACGCAGTATTTT.

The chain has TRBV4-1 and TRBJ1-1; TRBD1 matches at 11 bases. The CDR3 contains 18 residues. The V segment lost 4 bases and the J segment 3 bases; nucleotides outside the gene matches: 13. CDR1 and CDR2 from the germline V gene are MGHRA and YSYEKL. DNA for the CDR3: TGCGCCAGCAGCCGGACAGGGGGCGCGTTGGAAGGGGACACTGAAGCTTTCTTT. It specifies CASSRTGGALEGDTEAFF.

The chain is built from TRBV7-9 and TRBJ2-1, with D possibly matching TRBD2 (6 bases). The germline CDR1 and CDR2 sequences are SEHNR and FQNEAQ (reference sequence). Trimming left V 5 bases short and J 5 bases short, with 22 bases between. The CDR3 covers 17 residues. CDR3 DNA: TGTGCCAGCAGCCCCCACCCGGGACTGCACGGCCACAATGAGCAGTTCTTC. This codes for CASSPHPGLHGHNEQFF.

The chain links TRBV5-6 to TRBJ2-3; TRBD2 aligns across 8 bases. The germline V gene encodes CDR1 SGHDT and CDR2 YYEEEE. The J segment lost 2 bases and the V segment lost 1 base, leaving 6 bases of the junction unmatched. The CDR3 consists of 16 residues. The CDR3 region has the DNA TGTGCCAGCAGCTTGTTAGCGGGGAGATTCACAGATACGCAGTATTTT. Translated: CASSLLAGRFTDTQYF.

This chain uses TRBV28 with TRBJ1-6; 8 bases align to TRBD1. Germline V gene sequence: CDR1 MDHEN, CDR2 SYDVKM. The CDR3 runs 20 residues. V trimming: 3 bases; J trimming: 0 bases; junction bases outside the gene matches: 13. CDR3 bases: TGTGCCAGCAGTTTCCCCGGGACAGGAGAGGATTACTCCTATAATTCACCCCTCCACTTT. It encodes CASSFPGTGEDYSYNSPLHF.

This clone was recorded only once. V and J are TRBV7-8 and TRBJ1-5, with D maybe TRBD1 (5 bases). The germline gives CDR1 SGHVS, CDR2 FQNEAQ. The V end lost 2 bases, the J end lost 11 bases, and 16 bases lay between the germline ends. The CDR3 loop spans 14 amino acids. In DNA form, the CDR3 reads TGTGCCAGCAGCTTACAGGGTGGTGGGGTGGCCCAGCATTTT. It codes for CASSLQGGGVAQHF.

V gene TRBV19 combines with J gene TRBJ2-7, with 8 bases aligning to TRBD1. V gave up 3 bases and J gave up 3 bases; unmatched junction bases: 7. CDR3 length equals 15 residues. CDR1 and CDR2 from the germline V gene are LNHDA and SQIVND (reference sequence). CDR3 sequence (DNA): TGTGCCAGTAGTATTGGGACAGGAGCCTTCTACGAGCAGTACTTC. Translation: CASSIGTGAFYEQYF.

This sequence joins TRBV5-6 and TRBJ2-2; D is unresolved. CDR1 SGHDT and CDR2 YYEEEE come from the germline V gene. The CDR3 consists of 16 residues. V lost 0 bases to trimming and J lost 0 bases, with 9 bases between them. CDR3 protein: CASSLAVTTNTGELFF. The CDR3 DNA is TGTGCCAGCAGCTTGGCCGTCACAACGAACACCGGGGAGCTGTTTTTT. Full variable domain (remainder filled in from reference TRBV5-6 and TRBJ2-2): DAGVTQSPTHLIKTRGQQVTLRCSPKSGHDTVSWYQQALGQGPQFIFQYYEEEERQRGNFPDRFSGHQFPNYSSELNVNALLLGDSALYLCASSLAVTTNTGELFFGEGSRLTVL.

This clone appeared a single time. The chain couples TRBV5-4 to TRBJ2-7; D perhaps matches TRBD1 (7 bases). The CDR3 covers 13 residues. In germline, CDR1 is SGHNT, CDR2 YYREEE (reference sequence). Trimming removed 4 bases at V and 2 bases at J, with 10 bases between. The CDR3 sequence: CASSAGTAYEQYF. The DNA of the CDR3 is TGTGCCAGCAGCGCGGGGACAGCCTACGAGCAGTACTTC.

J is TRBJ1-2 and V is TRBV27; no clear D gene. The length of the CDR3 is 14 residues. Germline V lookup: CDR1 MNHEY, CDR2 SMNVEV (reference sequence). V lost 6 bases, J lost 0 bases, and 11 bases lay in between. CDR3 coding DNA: TGTGCCAGCAGGCGGGCGGGTGCTAACTATGGCTACACCTTC. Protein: CASRRAGANYGYTF.

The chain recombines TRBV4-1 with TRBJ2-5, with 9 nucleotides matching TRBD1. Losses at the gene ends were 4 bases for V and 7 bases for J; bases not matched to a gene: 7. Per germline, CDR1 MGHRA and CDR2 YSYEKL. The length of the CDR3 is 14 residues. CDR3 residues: CASSPRDREGTQYF. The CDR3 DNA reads TGCGCCAGCAGCCCCCGGGACAGGGAAGGGACCCAGTACTTC.

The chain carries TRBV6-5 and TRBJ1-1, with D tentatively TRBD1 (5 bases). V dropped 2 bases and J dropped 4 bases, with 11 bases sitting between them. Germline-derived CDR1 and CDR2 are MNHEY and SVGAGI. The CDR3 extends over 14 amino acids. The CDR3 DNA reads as TGTGCCAGCAGTTACGCGTCGGGGGGCACTGAAGCTTTCTTT. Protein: CASSYASGGTEAFF.

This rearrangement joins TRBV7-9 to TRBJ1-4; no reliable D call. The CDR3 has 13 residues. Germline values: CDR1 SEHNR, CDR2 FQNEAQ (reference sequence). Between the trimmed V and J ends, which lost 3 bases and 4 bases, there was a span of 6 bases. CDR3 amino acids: CASSFPNNEKLFF. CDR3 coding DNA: TGTGCCAGCAGCTTCCCTAATAATGAAAAACTGTTTTTT.

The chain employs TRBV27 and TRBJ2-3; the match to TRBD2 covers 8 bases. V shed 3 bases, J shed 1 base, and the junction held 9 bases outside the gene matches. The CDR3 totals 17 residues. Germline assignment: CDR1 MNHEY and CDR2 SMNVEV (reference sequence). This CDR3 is CASSFDLAGFRTDTQYF. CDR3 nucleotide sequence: TGTGCCAGCAGTTTTGACCTAGCGGGTTTCCGCACAGATACGCAGTATTTT.

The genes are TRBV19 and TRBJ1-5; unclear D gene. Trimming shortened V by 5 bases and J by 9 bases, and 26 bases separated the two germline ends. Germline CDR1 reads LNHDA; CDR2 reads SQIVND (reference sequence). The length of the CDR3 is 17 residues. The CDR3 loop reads CASSALTSTEWNAPQHF. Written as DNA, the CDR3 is TGTGCCAGTAGTGCCCTGACCTCGACGGAGTGGAATGCGCCCCAGCATTTT.

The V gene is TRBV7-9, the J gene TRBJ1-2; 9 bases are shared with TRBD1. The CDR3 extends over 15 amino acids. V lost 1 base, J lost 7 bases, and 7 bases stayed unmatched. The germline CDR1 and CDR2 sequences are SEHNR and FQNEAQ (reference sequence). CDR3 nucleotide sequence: TGTGCCAGCAGCTTAGGTACAGGGGGCACTATTGGCTACACCTTC. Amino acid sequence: CASSLGTGGTIGYTF.